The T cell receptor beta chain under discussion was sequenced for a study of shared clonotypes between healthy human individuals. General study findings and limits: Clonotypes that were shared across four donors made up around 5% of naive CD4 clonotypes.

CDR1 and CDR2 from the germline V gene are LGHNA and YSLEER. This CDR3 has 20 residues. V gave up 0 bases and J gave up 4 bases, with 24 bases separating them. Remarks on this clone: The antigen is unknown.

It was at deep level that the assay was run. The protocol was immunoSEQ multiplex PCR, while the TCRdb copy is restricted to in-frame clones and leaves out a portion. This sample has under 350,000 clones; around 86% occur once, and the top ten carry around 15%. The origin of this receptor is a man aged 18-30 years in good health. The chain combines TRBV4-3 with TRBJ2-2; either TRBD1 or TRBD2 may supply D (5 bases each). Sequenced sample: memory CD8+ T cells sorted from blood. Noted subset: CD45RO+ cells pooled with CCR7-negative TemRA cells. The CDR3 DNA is TGCGCCAGCAGCCAAGATCCGATTCGCAGAGGGGCAAGTAGCACCGGGGAGCTGTTTTTT. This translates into CASSQDPIRRGASSTGELFF.